One sample yielded the 29 T cell receptor beta chains listed below, sequenced in a study of cytomegalovirus exposure and HLA in healthy donors. The PCR was carried out with 60 Vbeta primers and 13 Jbeta primers. Using immunoSEQ multiplex PCR, the repertoire was profiled, and TCRdb retains in-frame clones only, with some absent. The data show roughly 61,000 clones, more than 70% seen once. Sequencing used PBMCs. The receptors shown here come from a man younger than 45 in good health and CMV-seropositive.

This clone was counted a few times. The chain is built from TRBV7-9 and TRBJ2-2; 11 positions match TRBD2. The germline V gene has CDR1 SEHNR and CDR2 FQNEAQ (reference sequence). This CDR3 region has 16 residues. J was trimmed by 3 bases and V by 4 bases; bases with no gene match: 4. Here the CDR3 reads CASSSGTSGYTGELFF. The CDR3 DNA sequence: TGTGCCAGCAGCTCCGGGACTAGCGGCTACACCGGGGAGCTGTTTTTT.

DNA of the CDR3: TGCAGCGTTGTCGGGCGACTAGCGGGAGCCAACACCGGGGAGCTGTTTTTT. Translated: CSVVGRLAGANTGELFF. This chain uses TRBV29-1 with TRBJ2-2, with 12 bases matching TRBD2. This CDR3 region has 17 residues. With 4 bases clipped from V and 2 bases from J, the junction kept 8 bases outside the gene matches. CDR1 is SQVTM and CDR2 is ANQGSEA in the germline V gene.

The chain has TRBV2 and TRBJ1-2; the D gene is possibly TRBD1 (6 bases). The V gene's germline CDR1 is SNHLY and CDR2 FYNNEI. This CDR3 is built from 11 residues. Trimming removed 6 bases from V and 8 bases from J, with 10 bases in between. CDR3 nucleotides: TGTGCCAGCAGCCAGGGGAAGGGCTACACCTTC. Translation: CASSQGKGYTF.

The rearrangement uses TRBV19 and TRBJ2-3; 8 bases are shared with TRBD1. Germline values: CDR1 LNHDA, CDR2 SQIVND (reference sequence). The J segment lost 4 bases and the V segment lost 4 bases, leaving 10 bases of the junction unmatched. The CDR3 loop spans 16 amino acids. Here the CDR3 DNA reads TGTGCCAGTAGTACGACCGGGACAGGAGTTTCAGATACGCAGTATTTT. Translation gives CASSTTGTGVSDTQYF.

This chain links TRBV7-6 with TRBJ2-3, with 7 nucleotides matching TRBD2. After removal of 5 bases from V and 2 bases from J, the junction contained 1 base not matched to a gene. CDR3 length: 13 amino acids. In germline, CDR1 is SGHVS, CDR2 FNYEAQ. CDR3 DNA sequence: TGTGCCAGCAGCCGGGGGGACACAGATACGCAGTATTTT. It translates to CASSRGDTDTQYF.

On this clone itself: The DNA is left out, because the CDR3 cannot be placed on it with certainty; the CDR3 is given as TCRdb lists it. The V and J genes are TRBV28 and TRBJ2-7; TRBD2, as called in the table, went unchecked against the DNA. The CDR3 adds up to 15 amino acids, both ends counted. CDR1 and CDR2 (germline): MDHEN, SYDVKM. Here the CDR3 reads CASSSSASGRYEQYF.

This chain links TRBV28 with TRBJ2-2; 7 bases match TRBD2. The germline CDR1 and CDR2 sequences are MDHEN and SYDVKM. The CDR3 consists of 15 residues. V trimming: 8 bases; J trimming: 6 bases; junction bases outside the gene matches: 12. The CDR3 region is CASGTSARMAGELFF. CDR3 DNA: TGTGCCAGCGGAACTAGCGCCCGAATGGCCGGGGAGCTGTTTTTT.

The chain links TRBV29-1 to TRBJ1-2; 10 nucleotides agree with TRBD1. Germline V gene data show CDR1 as SQVTM and CDR2 as ANQGSEA. V dropped 6 bases and J dropped 3; count of bases not matched to a gene: 7. The CDR3 runs 14 residues. The CDR3 spells CSVPGQGYHYGYTF. The CDR3 DNA follows: TGCAGCGTCCCGGGACAGGGGTATCACTATGGCTACACCTTC.

This clone has only one observation. This sequence joins TRBV21-1 and TRBJ2-5; the D call of TRBD1 is as the table states it, not checked on the DNA. The J call is doubtful: the DNA matches TRBJ2-7 better. TRBV21-1 is a pseudogene segment. The CDR3 runs to 14 residues. CDR3 bases: TGTGCCAGCAGCAAAGCCCAGGACAACTACGAGCAGTACTTC. This translates into CASSKAQDNYEQYF.

The genes are TRBV28 and TRBJ1-5, with D tentatively TRBD1 (6 bases). Trimming stripped 2 bases from V and 3 bases from J, with 14 bases between. Germline V lookup: CDR1 MDHEN, CDR2 SYDVKM. The CDR3 totals 16 residues. In DNA, the CDR3 is TGTGCCAGCAGTTTAATTGGCAGGGGAAACAATCAGCCCCAGCATTTT. Its translation: CASSLIGRGNNQPQHF.

The J gene is TRBJ2-7, the V gene TRBV6-5; 9 bases match TRBD2. The length of the CDR3 is 15 residues. The J segment lost 9 bases and the V segment lost 2 bases, leaving 11 bases of the junction unmatched. Germline V CDR1 and CDR2: MNHEY, SVGAGI. The chain's CDR3 is CASSYAGLAGSWQYF. The CDR3 region has the DNA TGTGCCAGCAGTTACGCGGGACTAGCTGGCTCTTGGCAGTACTTC.

This chain connects TRBV7-9 to TRBJ2-7, with 7 bases that match TRBD1. Germline V gene lookup returns CDR1 SEHNR and CDR2 FQNEAQ (reference sequence). Losses at the gene ends were 5 bases for V and 4 bases for J; bases not matched to a gene: 8. The CDR3 runs 14 residues. CDR3 DNA: TGTGCCAGCAGCCCGGGGACAGCGGTTTACGAGCAGTACTTC. This codes for CASSPGTAVYEQYF.

The V call is TRBV10-1, the J call TRBJ2-2; 7 positions agree with TRBD2. Per germline, CDR1 WNHNN and CDR2 SYGVQD (reference sequence). The CDR3 contains 15 residues. The V and J ends lost 6 bases and 5 bases, in that order; junction bases with no gene match: 9. As DNA, the CDR3 is TGCGCCAGCAGCCCCGGACTAGGTGGGACCGGGGAGCTGTTTTTT. This encodes CASSPGLGGTGELFF.

In DNA form, the CDR3 reads TGTGCCAGCAGTTTCGGGACAGGGCTCTCTGGGGCCAACGTCCTGACTTTC. It encodes CASSFGTGLSGANVLTF. The chain has TRBV28 and TRBJ2-6; 9 bases are shared with TRBD1. CDR1 MDHEN and CDR2 SYDVKM come from the germline V gene. The V and J ends lost 3 bases and 0 bases, in that order; junction bases with no gene match: 3. CDR3 size: 17 residues.

V and J are TRBV11-2 and TRBJ2-1; 10 bases fit TRBD2. The CDR3 runs to 15 residues. Germline-derived CDR1 and CDR2 are SGHAT and FQNNGV. J lost 3 bases, V lost 5 bases, and 4 bases had no gene match. CDR3 nucleotides: TGTGCCAGCAGCCCCGGGACTAGCGACTACAATGAGCAGTTCTTC. Its protein product is CASSPGTSDYNEQFF.

The rearrangement joins TRBV18 to TRBJ1-2; D is possibly TRBD1 (6 bases). V shed 4 bases and J shed 7 bases, with 10 bases lying between them. CDR1 and CDR2 from the germline V gene are KGHSH and LQKENI. The CDR3 has 12 amino acids. The CDR3 reads CASSRDTGGYTF. DNA of the CDR3: TGTGCCAGCTCACGGGACACGGGTGGCTACACCTTC.

The J gene is TRBJ2-4, the V gene TRBV30, with 16 bases lining up with TRBD2. Trimming took 7 bases from V and 8 from J; bases not matched to a gene: 11. Germline CDR1 and CDR2: GTSNPN and SVGIG (reference sequence). The length of the CDR3 is 16 residues. In DNA, the CDR3 is TGTGCCTACTCCCCGGGACTAGCGGGAGGGCAAGACATTCAGTACTTC. This encodes CAYSPGLAGGQDIQYF.

This chain uses TRBV7-3 with TRBJ2-3; 7 nucleotides agree with TRBD1. Germline V lookup: CDR1 SGHTA, CDR2 FQGTGA. The ends lost 5 bases at V and 4 bases at J; junction bases unmatched: 3. CDR3 length equals 13 residues. The CDR3 here is CASSQQGSDTQYF. CDR3 sequence (DNA): TGTGCCAGCAGCCAACAGGGGTCAGATACGCAGTATTTT.

The chain links TRBV4-2 to TRBJ1-1; 7 bases agree with TRBD1. The CDR3 has 15 amino acids. From germline, CDR1 is LGHNA and CDR2 YNFKEQ. V trimming: 0 bases; J trimming: 5 bases; junction bases outside the gene matches: 6. The CDR3 region is CASSQERGGGTEAFF. As DNA, the CDR3 is TGTGCCAGCAGCCAAGAACGAGGGGGCGGGACTGAAGCTTTCTTT.

This clone was recorded only once. The rearrangement links TRBV30 to TRBJ1-2, with a tentative D call TRBD1 (6 bases). Germline CDR1 GTSNPN, CDR2 SVGIG (reference sequence). This CDR3 spans 14 amino acids. Deletions cut 0 bases from V and 5 bases from J, with 13 bases between. DNA of the CDR3: TGTGCCTGGAGTGTTCTGGGGGCGTCGTATGGCTACACCTTC. It is translated as CAWSVLGASYGYTF. Using reference TRBV30 and TRBJ1-2 for the parts outside the CDR3, the full variable domain is SQTIHQWPATLVQPVGSPLSLECTVEGTSNPNLYWYRQAAGRGLQLLFYSVGIGQISSEVPQNLSASRPQDRQFILSSKKLLLSDSGFYLCAWSVLGASYGYTFGSGTRLTVV.

The V and J genes are TRBV11-2 and TRBJ2-2; tentative D call: TRBD2 (5 bases). Germline CDR1 reads SGHAT; CDR2 reads FQNNGV. Deletions cut 6 bases from V and 6 bases from J, with 14 bases between. The CDR3 runs 14 residues. The CDR3 nucleotides read TGTGCCAGCAGAGCCTCGGGCGGGCCCGGGGAGCTGTTTTTT. Translation: CASRASGGPGELFF.

The rearrangement links TRBV12-5 to TRBJ2-1; 11 positions match TRBD2. V shed 7 bases and J 4 bases; nucleotides not matched to a gene: 9. The germline CDR1 and CDR2 sequences are LGHNT and FRNRAP. This CDR3 spans 16 amino acids. CDR3 nucleotide sequence: TGTGCTAGTGCCCCGGTTGGGACTAGCGGATACAATGAGCAGTTCTTC. Protein product: CASAPVGTSGYNEQFF.

This rearrangement joins TRBV27 to TRBJ1-2, with a possible D match to TRBD1 (5 bases). This CDR3 has 17 amino acids. Trimming pared 1 base from V and 3 bases from J, leaving 18 bases between. Germline V gives CDR1 MNHEY, CDR2 SMNVEV (reference sequence). CDR3 nucleotides: TGTGCCAGCAGTTTATACGCGCGGGGCGGGCAGGACTATGGCTACACCTTC. Translation gives CASSLYARGGQDYGYTF.

In this sample, this clone turned up a few times. The V gene is TRBV9, the J gene TRBJ2-1; 7 bases line up with TRBD1. CDR1 and CDR2 (germline): SGDLS, YYNGEE. The CDR3 has 16 residues. The ends lost 3 bases at V and 3 bases at J; junction bases unmatched: 9. The CDR3 DNA reads TGTGCCAGCAGCGACTTGACAGGGTTGAGCTACAATGAGCAGTTCTTC. Translated, it gives CASSDLTGLSYNEQFF.

V gene TRBV6-1 combines with J gene TRBJ2-2; 7 bases are shared with TRBD1. Germline loops: CDR1 MNHNS, CDR2 SASEGT. CDR3 length: 14 residues. J gave up 5 bases and V 2 bases, and 2 bases lay outside the gene matches. CDR3 DNA: TGTGCCAGCAGTGAACTCAGGGGGACCGGGGAGCTGTTTTTT. This encodes CASSELRGTGELFF.

The chain joins TRBV5-1 to TRBJ2-7; 10 positions match TRBD2. Per the germline V gene, CDR1 is SGHRS and CDR2 is YFSETQ. V dropped 2 bases and J dropped 0; count of bases not matched to a gene: 5. The CDR3 sequence is 16 residues long. CDR3 bases: TGCGCCAGCAGCTTCCGACTAGCGGGCCTCTCCTACGAGCAGTACTTC. It translates to CASSFRLAGLSYEQYF.

Remarks on this clone: Other DNA sequences within the sample encode an identical CDR3. J is TRBJ2-7 and V is TRBV5-1, with D possibly TRBD1 on 6 matching bases. The CDR3 runs to 17 residues. V dropped 0 bases and J dropped 0 bases, with 16 bases sitting between them. Germline CDR1 is SGHRS and CDR2 is YFSETQ. This chain's CDR3 is CASSLALDRLYSYEQYF. Here the CDR3 DNA reads TGCGCCAGCAGCTTGGCCCTCGACAGGTTATACTCCTACGAGCAGTACTTC.

This chain links TRBV10-3 with TRBJ2-1; 9 bases map to TRBD2. Germline CDR1 is ENHRY and CDR2 is SYGVKD. The CDR3 runs to 15 residues. J lost 5 bases, V lost 8 bases, and 10 bases had no gene match. The CDR3 DNA reads as TGTGCCATCCGCTCAGCGGGAGGAGGGGACAATGAGCAGTTCTTC. Its translation is CAIRSAGGGDNEQFF.

The chain employs TRBV30 and TRBJ2-1; weak D call: TRBD2 (6 bases). In germline, CDR1 is GTSNPN, CDR2 SVGIG (reference sequence). The CDR3 contains 15 residues. V lost 2 bases to trimming and J lost 6 bases, with 17 bases between them. The CDR3 DNA is TGTGCCTGGAGTACGGGGGAGAGTTTGGGCAATGAGCAGTTCTTC. Translated, it gives CAWSTGESLGNEQFF.